This T cell receptor beta chain was identified in a study of shared clonotypes between healthy human individuals. Unsorted samples relied on around 100 million PBMCs, which served as the source of genomic DNA. Broader study findings: Among donors, the sharing of clonotypes was expected to be influenced by sequencing depth.

Every immunoSEQ plate was one replicate of a subset's evenly spread DNA. Generated by immunoSEQ multiplex PCR, the TCRdb table keeps only in-frame clones and is missing some. Among about 490,000 clones listed, 76% were seen once. About this clone: Its target is unknown.

This TCR came from a woman between 40 and 55 years old in good health. Some clones in this sample may be carry-over from other donors' samples. Sequencing input: PBMCs.

CDR3 bases: TGTGCCAGCTCCCCGGCAGGGGGCGATACTGAAGCTTTCTTT. Its translation: CASSPAGGDTEAFF. This chain joins TRBV18 and TRBJ1-1; the match to TRBD1 covers 8 bases. The germline V gene has CDR1 KGHSH and CDR2 LQKENI. The V gene end was trimmed by 6 bases and the J gene end by 5 bases; junction bases not matched to a gene: 8. The CDR3 length is 14 residues.